This is a list of T cell receptor beta chains from one sample in a study of OX40 agonist ivuxolimab in advanced cancers. Some clones are missing from TCRdb's copy, which holds only in-frame ones; the method was immunoSEQ multiplex PCR. The table records approximately 66,000 clones, roughly 80% of them present only once. The source was CD4+ or CD8+ T cells sorted from blood, collected in a trial of the OX40 agonist ivuxolimab. These receptors originate from an adult with an advanced solid tumor such as melanoma, head and neck, liver or kidney cancer. CDR3s include the opening cysteine and the closing phenylalanine or tryptophan. D genes are given only for firm matches. Size is omitted from some rows. Given values are once, few, many or a class for expanded clones.

TRBV5-6	TRBJ2-3	TRBD2	NA	TGTGCCAGCAGCCGAGGCCTAGCGGAGTCTGATACGCAGTATTTT	CASSRGLAESDTQYF
TRBV18	TRBJ2-6	NA	NA	TGTGCCAGCTCACAGGTGGTTACTGGGGCCAACGTCCTGACTTTC	CASSQVVTGANVLTF
TRBV11-2	TRBJ1-3	NA	once	TGTGCCAGCAGCTTAGGGTGGGGCTTCTCTGGAAACACCATATATTTT	CASSLGWGFSGNTIYF
TRBV28	TRBJ1-3	NA	NA	TGTGCCAGCGGAAAACTAAACTCTGGAAACACCATATATTTT	CASGKLNSGNTIYF
TRBV28	TRBJ1-2	NA	few	TGTGCCAGCAGTCTTGGACGGGGTAACTATGGCTACACCTTC	CASSLGRGNYGYTF
TRBV5-1	TRBJ1-2	NA	NA	TGCGCCAGCAGCCCGGGCGGGGCCTCCGGCTACACCTTC	CASSPGGASGYTF
TRBV27	TRBJ2-5	TRBD2	NA	TGTGCCAGCAGTTTAGTGGGGCGGGGGGATACCCAGTACTTC	CASSLVGRGDTQYF
TRBV5-6	TRBJ2-2	NA	once	TGTGCCAGCGGCCAGGTGGGCGGGGAGCTGTTTTTT	CASGQVGGELFF
TRBV18	TRBJ2-1	NA	NA	TGTGCCAGCTCACCACTATTCCAGGCCCCCTACAATGAGCAGTTCTTC	CASSPLFQAPYNEQFF
TRBV30	TRBJ2-3	NA	NA	TGTGCCTGGAGTAGTTCAGCCGTCACAGATACGCAGTATTTT	CAWSSSAVTDTQYF
TRBV2	TRBJ2-2	NA	NA	TGTGCCAGCAAGCTGACAGAAAACACCGGGGAGCTGTTTTTT	CASKLTENTGELFF
TRBV18	TRBJ1-1	NA	NA	TGTGCCAGCTCACCACCGGGGGGGTTGAACACTGAAGCTTTCTTT	CASSPPGGLNTEAFF
TRBV4-1	TRBJ1-2	NA	NA	TGCGCCAGCAGCCAAGTAGTCCCCCGGGTCAGGGGAGTTGGCTACACCTTC	CASSQVVPRVRGVGYTF
TRBV13	TRBJ2-2	NA	NA	TGTGCCAGCAGCTTAACCGGGGAGCTGTTTTTT	CASSLTGELFF
TRBV18	TRBJ2-3	TRBD2	NA	TGTGCCAGCTCACAGACTAGCGGCGAGGATACGCAGTATTTT	CASSQTSGEDTQYF
TRBV19	TRBJ1-1	NA	NA	TGTGCCAGCCGGGACTTGAACACTGAAGCTTTCTTT	CASRDLNTEAFF
TRBV18	TRBJ1-4	NA	NA	TGTGCCAGCTCCCCGATCGACTCGGCTAATGAAAAACTGTTTTTT	CASSPIDSANEKLFF
TRBV6-5	TRBJ1-6	NA	NA	TGTGCCAGTATCGCACAGGGCATGAATTCACCCCTCCACTTT	CASIAQGMNSPLHF
TRBV11-1	TRBJ2-1	TRBD2	NA	TGTGCCAGCAGCCCGGGGGGTTCCAGGCATACGGAGCAGTTCTTC	CASSPGGSRHTEQFF
TRBV6-1	TRBJ1-3	TRBD1	NA	TGTGCCAGCCGGCAGGGGGCTTACACCATATATTTT	CASRQGAYTIYF
TRBV28	TRBJ1-3	NA	few	TGTGCCAGCAGCAGCCTATTCCTCTCTGGAAACACCATATATTTT	CASSSLFLSGNTIYF
TRBV23-1	TRBJ2-7	NA	once	TGCGCCAGCAGTCAATCCTTATTAGGGATCTCCTACGAGCAGTACTTC	CASSQSLLGISYEQYF
TRBV6-5	TRBJ2-3	NA	NA	TGTGCCAGCGGGCGTCCGGGACCCCCGGGGACGCAGTATTTT	CASGRPGPPGTQYF
TRBV27	TRBJ2-4	NA	NA	TGTGCCAGCAGCCCCTCAGTGCTAGCCAAAAACATTCAGTACTTC	CASSPSVLAKNIQYF
TRBV7-2	TRBJ1-1	NA	NA	TGTGCCGGCAGTTTCAGTGAGAGCACTGAAGCTTTCTTT	CAGSFSESTEAFF
TRBV7-8	TRBJ1-2	NA	NA	TGTGCCAGCAGCCCCTCTACTCCCCTCGGGGGCTACACCTTC	CASSPSTPLGGYTF
TRBV10-3	TRBJ1-5	TRBD1	NA	TGTGCCATCAGTAAAGGACAGGACAGCAATCAGCCCCAGCATTTT	CAISKGQDSNQPQHF
TRBV4-2	TRBJ2-7	NA	few	TGTGCCAGCAGCCCAACCCCAACAGTTCCCCCCTACGAGCAGTACTTC	CASSPTPTVPPYEQYF
TRBV5-1	TRBJ1-4	NA	NA	TGCGCCAGCAGCGAAACTGACAGTCGTGAAAAACTGTTTTTT	CASSETDSREKLFF
TRBV28	TRBJ2-7	NA	NA	TGTGCCAGCAGTTCCCTACTAGGGTTCTCCTACGAGCAGTACTTC	CASSSLLGFSYEQYF
TRBV11-3	TRBJ1-1	NA	NA	TGTGCCAGCAGCTTAGCCACTATGAACACTGAAGCTTTCTTT	CASSLATMNTEAFF
TRBV6-1	TRBJ1-4	TRBD1	once	TGTGCCAGCAGTGACGCCGGGACAGGGAAAGAAAAACTGTTTTTT	CASSDAGTGKEKLFF
TRBV15	TRBJ1-2	NA	NA	TGTGCCACCAGCAGAGATTCGGCGATATCCTATGGCTACACCTTC	CATSRDSAISYGYTF
TRBV7-2	TRBJ2-5	NA	NA	TGTGCCAGCAGCCCACAACGGGACAAAGAGACCCAGTACTTC	CASSPQRDKETQYF
TRBV7-6	TRBJ2-5	TRBD2	NA	TGTGCCAGCAGCTTAGCAGCTAGCGGGGTCAGGGAGACCCAGTACTTC	CASSLAASGVRETQYF
TRBV6-5	TRBJ2-7	NA	NA	TGTGCCAGCAGTCCGGGACCTTTATACGAGCAGTACTTC	CASSPGPLYEQYF
TRBV28	TRBJ1-6	TRBD1	NA	TGTGCCGGCAGTCCCTATCCCGGGACAGTTAATTCACCCCTCCACTTT	CAGSPYPGTVNSPLHF
TRBV7-2	TRBJ1-2	TRBD1	NA	TGTGCCAGCAGCCGCGACAGGGCCGCTTTGACCTTC	CASSRDRAALTF
TRBV10-3	TRBJ2-3	NA	NA	TGTGCCATCGGGGCAGGGTGGGACACAGATACGCAGTATTTT	CAIGAGWDTDTQYF
TRBV5-4	TRBJ2-3	TRBD2	once	TGTGCCAGCAGCCGAAAGACTAGCGGAAGCACAGATACGCAGTATTTT	CASSRKTSGSTDTQYF
TRBV6-1	TRBJ1-3	TRBD1	NA	TGTGCCAGCAGTGAGGGACAGGGGATGGGTTTGGACACCATATATTTT	CASSEGQGMGLDTIYF
TRBV27	TRBJ1-5	TRBD1	NA	TGTGCCAGCAGTTTGGGACAGAACTATCAGCCCCAGCATTTT	CASSLGQNYQPQHF
TRBV7-7	TRBJ2-7	NA	NA	TGTGCTAGCAGCTTGAGACGGGGCGACTACGAGCAGTACTTC	CASSLRRGDYEQYF
TRBV7-9	TRBJ1-1	NA	NA	TGTGCCAGCAGTCATCCGGCTGGGACCGCCGGCGGGAACACTGAAGCTTTCTTT	CASSHPAGTAGGNTEAFF
TRBV28	TRBJ2-7	NA	NA	TGTGCCAGCAGTTCTTGGCTGTACGAGCAGTACTTC	CASSSWLYEQYF
TRBV28	TRBJ1-1	TRBD1	NA	TGTGCCAGCAGTTCCCGGACAGGGTGGGGGGTGGTTGAAGCTTTCTTT	CASSSRTGWGVVEAFF
TRBV21-1	TRBJ2-1	NA	NA	TGTGCCAGCAGCAGGCCAAATGAGCAGTTCTTC	CASSRPNEQFF
TRBV10-3	TRBJ2-5	TRBD1	NA	TGTGCCATCAATCGGACAGGGGCGGAGACCCAGTACTTC	CAINRTGAETQYF
TRBV19	TRBJ1-2	NA	few	TGTGCCAGTAGTATCGAGTTTGTCGTAGCTAACTATGGCTACACCTTC	CASSIEFVVANYGYTF
TRBV7-7	TRBJ2-1	NA	NA	TGTGCTAGCAGCTTAGGGTTCGACAATGAGCAGTTCTTC	CASSLGFDNEQFF
TRBV6-5	TRBJ1-2	TRBD1	NA	TGTGCCAGCAGTTACGGGGAGGGACAGGGGGGCTATGGCTACACCTTC	CASSYGEGQGGYGYTF
TRBV7-3	TRBJ1-1	TRBD1	NA	TGTGCCAGCAGCTTAGACCGGGACAGTCGTGAAGCTTTCTTT	CASSLDRDSREAFF